Listed below are T cell receptor beta chains from one sample, sequenced in a study of T cells in Graves' hyperthyroidism and ophthalmopathy. TCRdb itself ran the multiplex PCR reads through MiXCR, one entry per CDR3 protein. Of some 300,000 distinct CDR3 sequences listed, around 20% are singletons. The sequencing input was blood. The receptor source for this set is a man aged 45-65 years with Graves' ophthalmopathy. CDR3s include the opening cysteine and the closing phenylalanine or tryptophan. D genes are given only for firm matches. For some rows the clone size is stated as once, few or many, or as a class when expanded; others skip it.

clone size: few; J gene: TRBJ1-5; V gene: TRBV6-2/TRBV6-3; D gene: .; CDR3 DNA: TGTGCCAGCAGCCTCCTCGGGAGGGCGGATCAGCCCCAGCATTTT; CDR3 protein: CASSLLGRADQPQHF
clone size: .; J gene: TRBJ2-3; V gene: TRBV20-1; D gene: .; CDR3 DNA: TGCAGTGCCCGGCTAGCTCCCGATACGCAGTATTTT; CDR3 protein: CSARLAPDTQYF
clone size: many; J gene: TRBJ2-7; V gene: TRBV11-2; D gene: TRBD1; CDR3 DNA: TGTGCCAGCAGCTTCCTCCGGGACAGGCCCCACGAGCAGTACTTC; CDR3 protein: CASSFLRDRPHEQYF
clone size: few; J gene: TRBJ2-1; V gene: TRBV7-6; D gene: .; CDR3 DNA: TGTGCCAGCAGCTTAGGACTAGGGGGCGATGAGCAGTTCTTC; CDR3 protein: CASSLGLGGDEQFF
clone size: .; J gene: TRBJ2-5; V gene: TRBV10-3; D gene: TRBD1; CDR3 DNA: TGTGCCATCAGAGGGGGACAGGGGCAAGAGACCCAGTACTTC; CDR3 protein: CAIRGGQGQETQYF
clone size: .; J gene: TRBJ2-7; V gene: TRBV10-3; D gene: .; CDR3 DNA: TGTGCCATCAGTGAGTCTTTGGGGGAGCAGTACTTC; CDR3 protein: CAISESLGEQYF
clone size: .; J gene: TRBJ1-6; V gene: TRBV9; D gene: .; CDR3 DNA: TGTGCCAGCAGTCTTGCCGGACAGCATAATTCACCCCTCCACTTT; CDR3 protein: CASSLAGQHNSPLHF
clone size: .; J gene: TRBJ1-3; V gene: TRBV13; D gene: .; CDR3 DNA: TGTGCCAGCAGCTTAAGGGACACCCACTCTGGAAACACCATATATTTT; CDR3 protein: CASSLRDTHSGNTIYF
clone size: .; J gene: TRBJ2-3; V gene: TRBV7-2; D gene: .; CDR3 DNA: TGTGCCAGCAGCCCCCAAACCATAGAGGACCCAGATACGCAGTATTTT; CDR3 protein: CASSPQTIEDPDTQYF
clone size: .; J gene: TRBJ2-1; V gene: TRBV12-3/TRBV12-4; D gene: TRBD2; CDR3 DNA: TGTGCCAGCATCTTAGCGGGGCGGAGGTACAATGAGCAGTTCTTC; CDR3 protein: CASILAGRRYNEQFF
clone size: many; J gene: TRBJ2-7; V gene: TRBV11-2; D gene: TRBD1; CDR3 DNA: TGTGCCAGCAGCTTGGTTCCGGGGACGTACAGGGGCGACGAGCAGTACTTC; CDR3 protein: CASSLVPGTYRGDEQYF
clone size: few; J gene: TRBJ2-2; V gene: TRBV15; D gene: TRBD1; CDR3 DNA: TGTGCCACCAGCAGAGAAGGGGGCGAAACCGGGGAGCTGTTTTTT; CDR3 protein: CATSREGGETGELFF
clone size: few; J gene: TRBJ2-7; V gene: TRBV15; D gene: .; CDR3 DNA: TGTGCCACCAGCAGTGAATTGGGGGGCCGAATCTACGAGCAGTACTTC; CDR3 protein: CATSSELGGRIYEQYF
clone size: .; J gene: TRBJ1-3; V gene: TRBV27; D gene: TRBD1; CDR3 DNA: TGTGCCAGCACTACTTCCCGGGACAGGGCGAACTCTGGAAACACCATATATTTT; CDR3 protein: CASTTSRDRANSGNTIYF
clone size: many; J gene: TRBJ1-6; V gene: TRBV2; D gene: .; CDR3 DNA: TGTGCCAGCAGTGATCCGGCAATGAATTCACCCCTCCACTTT; CDR3 protein: CASSDPAMNSPLHF
clone size: .; J gene: TRBJ1-1; V gene: TRBV24-1; D gene: TRBD1; CDR3 DNA: TGTGCCACCAGGGAAAACAGGGGTATGAACACTGAAGCTTTCTTT; CDR3 protein: CATRENRGMNTEAFF
clone size: .; J gene: TRBJ2-3; V gene: TRBV10-2; D gene: TRBD2; CDR3 DNA: TGCGCCAGCAGTGAAGCGGGAGGCCCAGATACGCAGTATTTT; CDR3 protein: CASSEAGGPDTQYF
clone size: many; J gene: TRBJ1-1; V gene: TRBV28; D gene: .; CDR3 DNA: TGTGCCAGCAGTTTAAATGACTTGGTTACGAACACTGAAGCTTTCTTT; CDR3 protein: CASSLNDLVTNTEAFF
clone size: .; J gene: TRBJ2-2; V gene: TRBV7-3; D gene: TRBD2; CDR3 DNA: TGTGCCAGCAGCCCTAGCGGGATGAACACCGGGGAGCTGTTTTTT; CDR3 protein: CASSPSGMNTGELFF
clone size: .; J gene: TRBJ1-1; V gene: TRBV5-4; D gene: .; CDR3 DNA: TGTGCCAGCAGCCAATATGGCCCAGGGGCTGAAGCTTTCTTT; CDR3 protein: CASSQYGPGAEAFF
clone size: few; J gene: TRBJ2-5; V gene: TRBV30; D gene: TRBD2; CDR3 DNA: TGTGCGACGAGGACTAGCGGCGCCATTTCTGGGGGGACCCAGTACTTC; CDR3 protein: CATRTSGAISGGTQYF
clone size: few; J gene: TRBJ2-4; V gene: TRBV6-1; D gene: .; CDR3 DNA: TGTGCCAGCAGTGAAGGCCCCAAAAACATTCAGTACTTC; CDR3 protein: CASSEGPKNIQYF
clone size: .; J gene: TRBJ2-7; V gene: TRBV6-1; D gene: TRBD2; CDR3 DNA: TGTGCCAGCACAGCCGGGAGGGGGAAAGCCAGCTCCTACGAGCAGTACTTC; CDR3 protein: CASTAGRGKASSYEQYF
clone size: many; J gene: TRBJ2-2; V gene: TRBV12-3/TRBV12-4; D gene: .; CDR3 DNA: TGTGCCAGCAGTCCCCTCCGCGGGCTAGCAGGGGACACCGGGGAGCTGTTTTTT; CDR3 protein: CASSPLRGLAGDTGELFF